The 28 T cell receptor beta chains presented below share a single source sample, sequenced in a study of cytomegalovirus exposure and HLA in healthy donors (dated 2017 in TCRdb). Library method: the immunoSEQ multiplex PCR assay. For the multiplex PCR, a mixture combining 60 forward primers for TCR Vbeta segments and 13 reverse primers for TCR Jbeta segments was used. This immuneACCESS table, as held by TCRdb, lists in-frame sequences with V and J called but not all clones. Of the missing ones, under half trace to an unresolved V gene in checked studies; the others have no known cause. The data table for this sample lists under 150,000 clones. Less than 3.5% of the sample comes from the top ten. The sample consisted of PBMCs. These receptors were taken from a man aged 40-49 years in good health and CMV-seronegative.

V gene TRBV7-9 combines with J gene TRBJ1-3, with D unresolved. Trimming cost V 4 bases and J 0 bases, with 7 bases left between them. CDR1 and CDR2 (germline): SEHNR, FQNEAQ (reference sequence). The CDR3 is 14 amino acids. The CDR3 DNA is TGTGCCAGCAGCTCATCTAGCTCTGGAAACACCATATATTTT. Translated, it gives CASSSSSSGNTIYF.

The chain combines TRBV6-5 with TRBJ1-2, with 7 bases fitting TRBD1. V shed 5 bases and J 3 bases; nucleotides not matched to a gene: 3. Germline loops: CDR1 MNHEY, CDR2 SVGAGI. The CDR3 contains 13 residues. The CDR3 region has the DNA TGTGCCAGCAGTGGCACAGGGGACTATGGCTACACCTTC. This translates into CASSGTGDYGYTF.

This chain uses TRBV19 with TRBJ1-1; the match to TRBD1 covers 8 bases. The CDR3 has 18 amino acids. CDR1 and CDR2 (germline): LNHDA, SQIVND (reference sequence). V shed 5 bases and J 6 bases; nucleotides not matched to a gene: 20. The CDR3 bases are TGTGCCAGTAGTTCATGGCGGGGGACAGGATTGCCCGGGGCTGAAGCTTTCTTT. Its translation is CASSSWRGTGLPGAEAFF.

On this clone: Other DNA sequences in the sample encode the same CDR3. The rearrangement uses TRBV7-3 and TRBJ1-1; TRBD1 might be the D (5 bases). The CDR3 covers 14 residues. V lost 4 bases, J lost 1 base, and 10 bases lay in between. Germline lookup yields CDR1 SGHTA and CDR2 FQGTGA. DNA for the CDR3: TGTGCCAGCAGCTCCCAGGGTCAGAACACTGAAGCTTTCTTT. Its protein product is CASSSQGQNTEAFF.

CDR3 region: CASSQGAGTEAFF. The CDR3 region has the DNA TGCGCCAGCAGCCAAGGGGCGGGGACTGAAGCTTTCTTT. The chain is built from TRBV4-3 and TRBJ1-1; D not certain. Per germline, CDR1 LGHNA and CDR2 YSLEER. The V end lost 1 base, the J end lost 5 bases, and 8 bases lay between the germline ends. This CDR3 comprises 13 residues.

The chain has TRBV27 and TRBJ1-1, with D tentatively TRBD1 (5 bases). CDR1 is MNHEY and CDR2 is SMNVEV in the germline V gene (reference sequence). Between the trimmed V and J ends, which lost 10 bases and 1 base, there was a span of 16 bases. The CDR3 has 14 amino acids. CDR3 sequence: CATPRGYGNTEAFF. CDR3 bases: TGTGCCACCCCCCGGGGGTATGGGAACACTGAAGCTTTCTTT.

In nucleotides, the CDR3 is TGTGCCAGCAGCCGAGGCCGAGGGGGTCAGCCCCAGCATTTT. Amino acid sequence: CASSRGRGGQPQHF. This sequence joins TRBV5-6 and TRBJ1-5; D is perhaps TRBD1 (6 bases). CDR1 SGHDT and CDR2 YYEEEE come from the germline V gene. Trimming shortened V by 4 bases and J by 6 bases, and 14 bases separated the two germline ends. The CDR3 runs 14 residues.

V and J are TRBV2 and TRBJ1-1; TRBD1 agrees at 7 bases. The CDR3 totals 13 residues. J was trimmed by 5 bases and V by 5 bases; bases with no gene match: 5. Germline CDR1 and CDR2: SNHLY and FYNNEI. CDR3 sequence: CASSTSTGTEAFF. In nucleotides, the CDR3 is TGTGCCAGCAGTACCTCGACAGGGACTGAAGCTTTCTTT.

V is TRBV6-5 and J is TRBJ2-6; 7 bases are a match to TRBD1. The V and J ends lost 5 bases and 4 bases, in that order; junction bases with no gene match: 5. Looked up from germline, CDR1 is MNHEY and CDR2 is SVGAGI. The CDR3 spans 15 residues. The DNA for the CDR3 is TGTGCCAGCAGTAGATACAGGGGAGGGGCCAACGTCCTGACTTTC. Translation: CASSRYRGGANVLTF.

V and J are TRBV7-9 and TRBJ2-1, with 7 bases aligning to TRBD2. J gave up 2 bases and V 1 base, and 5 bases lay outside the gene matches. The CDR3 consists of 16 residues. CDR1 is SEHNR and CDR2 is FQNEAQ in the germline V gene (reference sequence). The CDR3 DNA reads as TGTGCCAGCAGCTTAGTTGGGGGGGGAACCTACAATGAGCAGTTCTTC. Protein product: CASSLVGGGTYNEQFF.

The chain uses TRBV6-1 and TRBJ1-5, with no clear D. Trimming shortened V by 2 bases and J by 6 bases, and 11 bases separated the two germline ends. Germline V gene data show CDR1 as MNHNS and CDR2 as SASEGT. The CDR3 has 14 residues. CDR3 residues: CASSEIGEGQPQHF. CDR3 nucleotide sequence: TGTGCCAGCAGTGAAATCGGGGAGGGTCAGCCCCAGCATTTT.

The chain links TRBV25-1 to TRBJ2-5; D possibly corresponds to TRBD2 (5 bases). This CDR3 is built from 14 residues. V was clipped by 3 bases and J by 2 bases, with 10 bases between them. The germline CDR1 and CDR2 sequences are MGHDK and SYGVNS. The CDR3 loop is CASSEYGLQETQYF. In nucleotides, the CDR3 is TGTGCCAGCAGTGAGTACGGACTTCAAGAGACCCAGTACTTC.

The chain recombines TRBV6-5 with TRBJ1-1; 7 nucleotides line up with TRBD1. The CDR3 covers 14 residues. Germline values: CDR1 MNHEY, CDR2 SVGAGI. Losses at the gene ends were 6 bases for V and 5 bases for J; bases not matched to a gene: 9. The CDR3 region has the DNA TGTGCCAGCAGCCGGGGACAGATCGGGACTGAAGCTTTCTTT. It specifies CASSRGQIGTEAFF.

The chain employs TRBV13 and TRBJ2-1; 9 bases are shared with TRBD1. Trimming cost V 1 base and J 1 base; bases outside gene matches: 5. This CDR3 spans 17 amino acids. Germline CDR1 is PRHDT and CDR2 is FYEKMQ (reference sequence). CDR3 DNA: TGTGCCAGCAGCTTAGCCGTGGGACAGGGTTCCTACAATGAGCAGTTCTTC. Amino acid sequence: CASSLAVGQGSYNEQFF.

CDR3 sequence (DNA): TGTGCCAGTAGTCTCAGGAATCAGCCCCAGCATTTT. It yields the protein CASSLRNQPQHF. The chain carries TRBV19 and TRBJ1-5; D is undetermined. This CDR3 region has 12 residues. Germline V CDR1 and CDR2: LNHDA, SQIVND (reference sequence). Trimming shortened V by 5 bases and J by 4 bases, and 6 bases separated the two germline ends. The complete variable domain, with remaining parts taken from reference TRBV19 and TRBJ1-5, reads DGGITQSPKYLFRKEGQNVTLSCEQNLNHDAMYWYRQDPGQGLRLIYYSQIVNDFQKGDIAEGYSVSREKKESFPLTVTSAQKNPTAFYLCASSLRNQPQHFGDGTRLSIL.

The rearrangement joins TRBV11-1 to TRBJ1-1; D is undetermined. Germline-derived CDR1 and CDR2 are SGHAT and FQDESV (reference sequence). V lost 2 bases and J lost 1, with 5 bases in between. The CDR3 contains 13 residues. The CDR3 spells CASSLRGNTEAFF. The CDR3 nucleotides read TGTGCCAGCAGCTTACGGGGGAACACTGAAGCTTTCTTT.

CDR3 sequence: CASSPRETAYEQYF. The CDR3 region has the DNA TGTGCCAGCAGTCCCCGTGAGACAGCCTACGAGCAGTACTTC. The V gene is TRBV27, the J gene TRBJ2-7; D may be TRBD1 (5 bases). V was trimmed by 5 bases and J by 2 bases, leaving 13 bases between them. Germline V gives CDR1 MNHEY, CDR2 SMNVEV (reference sequence). The CDR3 sequence is 14 residues long.

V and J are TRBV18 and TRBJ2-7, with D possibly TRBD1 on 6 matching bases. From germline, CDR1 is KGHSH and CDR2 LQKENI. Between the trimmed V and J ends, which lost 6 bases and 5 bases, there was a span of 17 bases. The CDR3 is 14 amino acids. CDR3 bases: TGTGCCAGCTCCTGGGCGGACAGTCGCCACGAGCAGTACTTC. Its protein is CASSWADSRHEQYF.

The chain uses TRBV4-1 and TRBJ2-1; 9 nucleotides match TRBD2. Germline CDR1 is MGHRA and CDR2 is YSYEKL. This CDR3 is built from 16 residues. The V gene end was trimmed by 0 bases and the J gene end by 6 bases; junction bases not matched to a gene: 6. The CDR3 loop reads CASSQEGLAASNEQFF. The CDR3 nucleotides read TGCGCCAGCAGCCAAGAGGGACTAGCAGCCAGCAATGAGCAGTTCTTC.

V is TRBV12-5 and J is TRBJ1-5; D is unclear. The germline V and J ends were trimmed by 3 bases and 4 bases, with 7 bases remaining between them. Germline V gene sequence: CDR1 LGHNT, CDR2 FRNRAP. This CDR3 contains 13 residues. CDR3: CASGFGGNQPQHF. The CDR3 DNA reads TGTGCTAGTGGTTTCGGAGGGAATCAGCCCCAGCATTTT.

The CDR3 loop is CASSLGWQGNNEKLFF. CDR3 bases: TGCGCCAGCAGCTTGGGATGGCAGGGGAATAATGAAAAACTGTTTTTT. The rearrangement links TRBV5-1 to TRBJ1-4; perhaps TRBD1 as D (6 bases). In germline, CDR1 is SGHRS, CDR2 YFSETQ. The CDR3 is 16 residues long. Trimming stripped 0 bases from V and 4 bases from J, with 13 bases between.

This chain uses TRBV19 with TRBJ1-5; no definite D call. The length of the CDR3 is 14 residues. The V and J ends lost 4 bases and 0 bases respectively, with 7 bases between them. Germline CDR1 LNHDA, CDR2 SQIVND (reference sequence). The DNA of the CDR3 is TGTGCCAGTAGTAAAGAATATAGCAATCAGCCCCAGCATTTT. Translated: CASSKEYSNQPQHF.

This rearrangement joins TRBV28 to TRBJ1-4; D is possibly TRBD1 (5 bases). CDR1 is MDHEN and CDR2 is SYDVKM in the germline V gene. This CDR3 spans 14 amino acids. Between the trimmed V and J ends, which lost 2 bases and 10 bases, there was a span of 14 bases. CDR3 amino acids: CASSLPLDNRKLFF. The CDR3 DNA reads TGTGCCAGCAGTTTACCCCTGGACAACCGAAAACTGTTTTTT.

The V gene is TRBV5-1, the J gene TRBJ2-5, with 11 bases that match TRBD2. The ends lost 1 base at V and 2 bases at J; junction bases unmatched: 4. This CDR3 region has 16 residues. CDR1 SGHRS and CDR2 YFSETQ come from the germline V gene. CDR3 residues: CASSLMLAGGQETQYF. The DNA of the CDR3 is TGCGCCAGCAGCTTGATGCTAGCGGGGGGTCAAGAGACCCAGTACTTC.

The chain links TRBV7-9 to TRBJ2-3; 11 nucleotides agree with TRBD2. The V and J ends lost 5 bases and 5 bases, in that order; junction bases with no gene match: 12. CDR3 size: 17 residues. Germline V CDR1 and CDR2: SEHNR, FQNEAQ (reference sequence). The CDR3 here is CASSKWVAGGLGDTQYF. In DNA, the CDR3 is TGTGCCAGCAGCAAATGGGTAGCGGGGGGGCTTGGAGATACGCAGTATTTT.

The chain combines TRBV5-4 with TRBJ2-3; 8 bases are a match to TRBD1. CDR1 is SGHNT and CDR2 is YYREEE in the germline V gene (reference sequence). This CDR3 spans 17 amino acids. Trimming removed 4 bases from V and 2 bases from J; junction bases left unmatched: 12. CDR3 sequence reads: CASSHGGQVGLTDTQYF. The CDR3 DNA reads TGTGCCAGCAGCCATGGGGGACAGGTCGGGCTCACAGATACGCAGTATTTT.

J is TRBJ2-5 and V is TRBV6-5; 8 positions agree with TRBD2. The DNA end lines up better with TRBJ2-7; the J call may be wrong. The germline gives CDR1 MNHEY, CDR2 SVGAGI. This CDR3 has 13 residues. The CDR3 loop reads CASSLPGGDEQYF. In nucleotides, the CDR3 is TGTGCCAGCAGCCTCCCGGGAGGGGACGAGCAGTACTTC.

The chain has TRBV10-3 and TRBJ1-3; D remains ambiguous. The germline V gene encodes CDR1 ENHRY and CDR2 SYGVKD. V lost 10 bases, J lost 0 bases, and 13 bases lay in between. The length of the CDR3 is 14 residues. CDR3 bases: TGTGCCACCCAAAGTGCGGGCTCTGGAAACACCATATATTTT. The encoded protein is CATQSAGSGNTIYF.